The 9 T cell receptor beta chains below were found in one sample sequenced in a study of cytomegalovirus exposure and HLA in healthy donors. 60 Vbeta and 13 Jbeta primers were used in PCR. Profiled with immunoSEQ multiplex PCR; TCRdb holds only in-frame clones, not every one. The profile covers fewer than 120,000 clones, with 65% to 85% appearing a single time and about 6.8% taken by the ten largest. Input material: PBMCs. These TCRs come from a man aged 30 to 45 in good health and CMV-seropositive.

The genes are TRBV19 and TRBJ2-1, with no clear D. The CDR3 runs to 19 residues. Per germline, CDR1 LNHDA and CDR2 SQIVND (reference sequence). Trimming took 5 bases from V and 4 from J, leaving 27 bases between them. The DNA of the CDR3 is TGTGCCAGTAGTCCCTCGTTGGTTGTACGGGTCCAAGAATACAATGAGCAGTTCTTC. Amino acid sequence: CASSPSLVVRVQEYNEQFF.

The genes are TRBV9 and TRBJ2-7, with TRBD1 matching over 7 bases. The junction had 7 bases not matched to a gene; V was cut back by 2 bases and J by 5 bases. The germline CDR1 and CDR2 sequences are SGDLS and YYNGEE. The CDR3 totals 14 residues. CDR3 sequence (DNA): TGTGCCAGCAGCGTCGGGACAGTATCTAACGAGCAGTACTTC. It yields the protein CASSVGTVSNEQYF.

The sample holds a few counts of this clone. The rearrangement uses TRBV25-1 and TRBJ1-2; TRBD1 matches at 7 bases. Germline V CDR1 and CDR2: MGHDK, SYGVNS. With V trimmed by 4 bases and J by 3 bases, 8 bases remained unmatched. The CDR3 covers 15 residues. The DNA for the CDR3 is TGTGCCAGCAGTGGGTTAAACAGGGGCGACTATGGCTACACCTTC. It yields the protein CASSGLNRGDYGYTF.

V gene TRBV29-1 combines with J gene TRBJ2-5; a possible D gene is TRBD1 (5 bases). CDR3 length: 13 amino acids. V lost 4 bases to trimming and J lost 11 bases, with 20 bases between them. Germline V gene lookup returns CDR1 SQVTM and CDR2 ANQGSEA. CDR3: CSVGFQQGEEQYF. CDR3 nucleotides: TGCAGCGTTGGGTTTCAGCAGGGTGAGGAGCAGTACTTC.

This chain uses TRBV11-2 with TRBJ2-1; 9 bases map to TRBD2. The junction had 4 bases not matched to a gene; V was cut back by 0 bases and J by 4 bases. This CDR3 has 16 amino acids. From germline, CDR1 is SGHAT and CDR2 FQNNGV. The CDR3 DNA is TGTGCCAGCAGCTTAGACCCGACTAGCGGATACAATGAGCAGTTCTTC. Amino acids: CASSLDPTSGYNEQFF.

In this sample, this clone turned up a few times. The rearrangement uses TRBV7-3 and TRBJ2-1; possibly TRBD2 for D (5 bases). Germline lookup yields CDR1 SGHTA and CDR2 FQGTGA. V was cut by 5 bases and J by 9 bases, with 14 bases left in between. CDR3 length equals 13 residues. The DNA for the CDR3 is TGTGCCAGCAGCCCGCAACGGGAAACTGAGCAGTTCTTC. Protein: CASSPQRETEQFF. Drawing the rest from reference TRBV7-3 and TRBJ2-1, the complete variable domain is GAGVSQTPSNKVTEKGKYVELRCDPISGHTALYWYRQSLGQGPEFLIYFQGTGAADDSGLPNDRFFAVRPEGSVSTLKIQRTERGDSAVYLCASSPQRETEQFFGPGTRLTVL.

The chain recombines TRBV5-1 with TRBJ2-2; TRBD1 matches at 10 bases. Trimming removed 0 bases from V and 6 bases from J; junction bases left unmatched: 5. From germline, CDR1 is SGHRS and CDR2 YFSETQ. This CDR3 has 16 amino acids. Here the CDR3 DNA reads TGCGCCAGCAGCTTGGTTAGGGGACAGGGGTCCGGGGAGCTGTTTTTT. Residues: CASSLVRGQGSGELFF.

This chain joins TRBV7-2 and TRBJ2-5; 16 nucleotides match TRBD2. V trimming: 6 bases; J trimming: 5 bases; junction bases outside the gene matches: 9. The CDR3 has 17 amino acids. Germline CDR1 is SGHTA and CDR2 is FQGNSA. CDR3 region: CASRRGTSGGAHETQYF. The CDR3 DNA sequence: TGTGCCAGCAGACGGGGGACTAGCGGGGGGGCCCACGAGACCCAGTACTTC.

The chain couples TRBV12-5 to TRBJ1-2; D gene unclear. The germline V gene encodes CDR1 LGHNT and CDR2 FRNRAP. Trimming pared 2 bases from V and 8 bases from J, leaving 12 bases between. The CDR3 is 13 amino acids. This CDR3 is CASGLNVGEGYTF. The CDR3 DNA reads TGTGCTAGTGGTTTGAACGTGGGAGAAGGCTACACCTTC.